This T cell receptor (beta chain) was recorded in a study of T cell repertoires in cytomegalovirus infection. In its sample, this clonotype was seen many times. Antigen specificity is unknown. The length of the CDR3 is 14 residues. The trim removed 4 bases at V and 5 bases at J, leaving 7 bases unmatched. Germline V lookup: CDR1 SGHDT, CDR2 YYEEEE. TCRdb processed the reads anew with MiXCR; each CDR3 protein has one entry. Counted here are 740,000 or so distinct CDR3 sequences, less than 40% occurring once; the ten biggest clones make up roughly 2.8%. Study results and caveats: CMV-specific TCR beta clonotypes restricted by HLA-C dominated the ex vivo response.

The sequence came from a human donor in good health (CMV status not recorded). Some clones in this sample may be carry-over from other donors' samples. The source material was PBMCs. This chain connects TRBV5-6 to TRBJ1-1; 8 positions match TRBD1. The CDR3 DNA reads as TGTGCCAGCAGCCTGGACAGGGCGGGAACTGAAGCTTTCTTT. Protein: CASSLDRAGTEAFF.